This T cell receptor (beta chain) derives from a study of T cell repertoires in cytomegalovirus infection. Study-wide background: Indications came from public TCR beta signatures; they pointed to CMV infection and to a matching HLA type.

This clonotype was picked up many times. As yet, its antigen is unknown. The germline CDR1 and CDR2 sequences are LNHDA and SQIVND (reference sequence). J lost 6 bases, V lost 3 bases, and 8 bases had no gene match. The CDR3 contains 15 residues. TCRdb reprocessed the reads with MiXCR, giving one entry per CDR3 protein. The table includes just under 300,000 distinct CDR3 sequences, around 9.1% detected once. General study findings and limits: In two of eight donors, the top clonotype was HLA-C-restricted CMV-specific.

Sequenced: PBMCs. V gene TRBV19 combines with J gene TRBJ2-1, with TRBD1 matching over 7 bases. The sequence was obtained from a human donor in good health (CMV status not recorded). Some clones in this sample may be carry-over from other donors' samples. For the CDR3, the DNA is TGTGCCAGTAGTATGATCAGCGCAGGGGGCAATGAGCAGTTCTTC. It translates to CASSMISAGGNEQFF.